Listed below are T cell receptor beta chains from one sample, sequenced in a study of shared clonotypes between healthy human individuals. Sequencing used immunoSEQ multiplex PCR; TCRdb keeps in-frame clones, though not all of them. The data contain 600,000 or so clones, 95% to 98% of them singletons. Source material: naive CD8+ T cells sorted from blood. These receptors were taken from a man in his thirties or forties in good health. Both conserved end residues are part of each CDR3. The D gene is left open where the match is weak. Some rows mark clone size as missing; the rest say once, few, many or name a class of expanded clone.

j_call d_call clone_size cdr3_length v_call cdr3_nt cdr3_aa
TRBJ2-3 NA NA 13 TRBV9 TGTGCCAGCAGCGGCCGCGGGGCAGATACGCAGTATTTT CASSGRGADTQYF
TRBJ1-2 NA NA 13 TRBV6-5 TGTGCCAGCAGTCCGACCCCCTTATATGGCTACACCTTC CASSPTPLYGYTF
TRBJ2-1 TRBD2 NA 14 TRBV7-6 TGTGCCAGCAGCGGGACTAGCAATATTGATGAGCAGTTCTTC CASSGTSNIDEQFF
TRBJ2-7 TRBD1 once 13 TRBV7-9 TGTGCCAGCAGCCCCGGGACAGGGGTGGAGCAGTACTTC CASSPGTGVEQYF
TRBJ2-1 TRBD2 NA 15 TRBV15 TGTGCCACCAGCAGTAGAATGGGGACTAGCCATGAGCAGTTCTTC CATSSRMGTSHEQFF
TRBJ2-4 TRBD2 NA 18 TRBV18 TGTGCCAGCTCACCGGGGACTAGCGGGAGCTTCGCCAAAAACATTCAGTACTTC CASSPGTSGSFAKNIQYF
TRBJ1-2 NA NA 15 TRBV7-9 TGTGCCAGCAGCTTAGAATCCCAGGGGCTCTATGGCTACACCTTC CASSLESQGLYGYTF
TRBJ2-1 NA NA 10 TRBV2 TGTGCCAGCCGGGGCAGGGCGCAGTTCTTC CASRGRAQFF
TRBJ2-7 TRBD1 NA 15 TRBV7-9 TGTGCCAGCAGCTTAATTGAGACAGGGGCCCACGAGCAGTACTTC CASSLIETGAHEQYF
TRBJ1-4 NA NA 11 TRBV10-3 TGTGCGACAGCTGCGGATGAAAAACTGTTTTTT CATAADEKLFF
TRBJ2-7 NA NA 13 TRBV19 TGTGCCAGTAGCGCCCGGAGAGACTACGAGCAGTACTTC CASSARRDYEQYF
TRBJ1-3 TRBD1 NA 16 TRBV5-6 TGTGCCAGCAGCTTCCCACAGGGGGACTCTGGAAACACCATATATTTT CASSFPQGDSGNTIYF
TRBJ2-3 TRBD2 once 16 TRBV5-1 TGCGCCAGCAGCTTGTTTAGCGGGAGGATCACAGATACGCAGTATTTT CASSLFSGRITDTQYF
TRBJ2-1 TRBD2 NA 13 TRBV28 TGTGCCAGCACACTAGCGGGAGTGGTTGAGCAGTTCTTC CASTLAGVVEQFF
TRBJ2-1 TRBD2 NA 16 TRBV5-1 TGCGCCAGCAGCTTGGTGGGACTAGCGGGGGACAATGAGCAGTTCTTC CASSLVGLAGDNEQFF
TRBJ2-2 TRBD2 NA 15 TRBV7-2 TGTGCCAGCAGCCTGACTAGCGGGAAGTCCGGGGAGCTGTTTTTT CASSLTSGKSGELFF
TRBJ2-1 TRBD2 NA 15 TRBV28 TGTGCCAGCAGTTTTGCGGCGGGAGGTTTGGATGAGCAGTTCTTC CASSFAAGGLDEQFF
TRBJ2-1 TRBD2 NA 20 TRBV9 TGTGCCAGCAGCCCCTCGGGACTAGCGGGAATGATAGAATCCTACAATGAGCAGTTCTTC CASSPSGLAGMIESYNEQFF
TRBJ1-1 TRBD1 NA 16 TRBV23-1 TGCGCCAGCAGTTCCGGACAGGGGTTTAAGAACACTGAAGCTTTCTTT CASSSGQGFKNTEAFF
TRBJ2-3 NA NA 14 TRBV9 TGTGCCAGCAGCCCGGGACTCATCACAGATACGCAGTATTTT CASSPGLITDTQYF
TRBJ2-1 TRBD2 once 15 TRBV7-9 TGTGCCAGCAGCTTATGGCGGGAGACCTACAATGAGCAGTTCTTC CASSLWRETYNEQFF
TRBJ2-5 TRBD1 NA 13 TRBV11-3 TGTGCCAGCAGCCTCTGGACAGGGAAGACCCAGTACTTC CASSLWTGKTQYF
TRBJ2-7 TRBD1 NA 17 TRBV15 TGTGCCACCAGCAGAGATCAGTGGACAGGGGGCCGGAACGAGCAGTACTTC CATSRDQWTGGRNEQYF
TRBJ2-3 TRBD1 NA 19 TRBV10-3 TGTGCCATCAGTGGGCCGGGACAGGGAGGGTACACGGGCACAGATACGCAGTATTTT CAISGPGQGGYTGTDTQYF
TRBJ2-6 NA NA 18 TRBV10-3 TGTGCCATCAGCGAGACAGTGACCATAGGCTCTGGGGCCAACGTCCTGACTTTC CAISETVTIGSGANVLTF
TRBJ1-2 NA once 15 TRBV14 TGTGCCAGCAGCCAAGGCCGGGGGGGGTTCGGTGGCTACACCTTC CASSQGRGGFGGYTF
TRBJ2-7 NA NA 16 TRBV7-3 TGTGCCAGCAGCCTTACTCGGGCGGGACAGTACTACGAGCAGTACTTC CASSLTRAGQYYEQYF
TRBJ2-7 NA NA 15 TRBV11-2 TGTGCCAGCAGCTTAGGGCGTCCTGCAGCCTACGAGCAGTACTTC CASSLGRPAAYEQYF
TRBJ2-3 NA once 16 TRBV18 TGTGCCAGCTCACCATACGTGGGGGGTAGCACAGATACGCAGTATTTT CASSPYVGGSTDTQYF
TRBJ1-5 NA NA 14 TRBV2 TGTGCCAGCAGTGTGGGGACGAAAGATCAGCCCCAGCATTTT CASSVGTKDQPQHF
TRBJ2-2 NA NA 11 TRBV6-1 TGTGCCAGCAGGCGCAACGGGGAGCTGTTTTTT CASRRNGELFF
TRBJ2-3 NA NA 19 TRBV7-2 TGTGCCAGCAGCCTACCTGTCTTTTCCTTGGCGGAGAACACAGATACGCAGTATTTT CASSLPVFSLAENTDTQYF
TRBJ2-7 NA NA 14 TRBV7-9 TGTGCCAGCAGCCCCCCGACACACTCCTACGAGCAGTACTTC CASSPPTHSYEQYF
TRBJ1-1 NA NA 15 TRBV10-3 TGTGCCATCAGTGGCTCTGCCAGTATGAACACTGAAGCTTTCTTT CAISGSASMNTEAFF
TRBJ1-2 NA NA 11 TRBV28 TGTGCCAGCAGTTTCAACTATGGCTACACCTTC CASSFNYGYTF
TRBJ2-1 TRBD2 NA 16 TRBV11-1 TGTGCCAGCAGCTTAGATCTAGCGGGAGCGTGGAATGAGCAGTTCTTC CASSLDLAGAWNEQFF
TRBJ2-7 NA NA 11 TRBV28 TGTGCCAGCAGTAGAGGGATCGAGCAGTACTTC CASSRGIEQYF
TRBJ2-7 TRBD1 NA 14 TRBV7-6 TGTGCCAGCAGCCCGGGACAGGGAACCTACGAGCAGTACTTC CASSPGQGTYEQYF
TRBJ2-7 TRBD1 NA 14 TRBV27 TGTGCCAGCAGTCCCCGACAGGGACCCTACGAGCAGTACTTC CASSPRQGPYEQYF
TRBJ2-1 TRBD2 NA 15 TRBV9 TGTGCCAGCAGCGTGAGCGGGAGTAGTTCCAATGAGCAGTTCTTC CASSVSGSSSNEQFF